What follows describes a single TCR beta chain. Its target antigen remains unknown. No much larger clone is present one base from it, and per-base qualities are unavailable. This record comes from a study of T cells in Graves' hyperthyroidism and ophthalmopathy (dated by TCRdb to about 2019). As for the study more broadly: TCR V-J signatures able to tell the groups apart were searched for in a discovery cohort of about a hundred patients, of whom around 43 had Graves' ophthalmopathy and about 55 had stable Graves' hyperthyroidism. The 75 to 100 discovery patients were divided at random into training and test sets in a 7:3 ratio. The paper describes TCR Vbeta CDR3 sequencing of about 140 peripheral blood samples, made up of some 42 ophthalmopathy patients, roughly 75 hyperthyroidism patients and approximately 17 progressor patients. After sampling, hyperthyroidism patients received methimazole starting at 30 mg daily, and ophthalmopathy patients received high-dose intravenous methylprednisolone. The study also compared thyroid tissue and blood T-cell repertoires from roughly 6 Graves' hyperthyroidism patients. Whether ophthalmopathy could be predicted prospectively was tested in an independent validation cohort made up of under 20 hyperthyroidism patients plus 17 patients who later progressed to ophthalmopathy.

The study at large found these results: In validation, progression to ophthalmopathy was predicted by the model with roughly 71% sensitivity and roughly 72% specificity, a median of approximately 6.5 months before onset. Sample size was not statistically predetermined, and blinding of investigators to group allocation was not performed. Blood samples also contained most of the expanded thyroid clonotypes (frequency above 0.001), which suggests that blood repertoires may reflect thyroid immune responses. A 13 V-J signature model separated ophthalmopathy from stable hyperthyroidism, with roughly 88% sensitivity and 81.08% specificity in cross-validation and 80%/75% in testing.

Exclusion was applied to patients with uncontrolled infections, other autoimmune diseases, pregnancy or lactation. Clinical symptoms, serum thyroxine and TRAb, thyroid ultrasound, and orbital computed tomography formed the basis for the diagnoses. Trizol reagent was used to extract total RNA, and RNA quality was then checked on an Agilent 2100 Bioanalyzer. The TCR beta CDR3 regions were amplified from the RNA transcripts. The TCR CDR3 was subjected to a first round of RT-PCR using the HTBI primer set and the Qiagen OneStep RT-PCR kit. Libraries were constructed in a second round of multiplex PCR, after which size selection and purification were performed. The libraries were sequenced on an Illumina HiSeq2000 using paired-end 100 bp reads. The study's processing was this. SOAPnuke was used to process the raw data, with reads discarded if the reads contained adapters or uncalled bases, had a mean Phred below 15, or lacked an exact constant-primer or identifier match. COPE v1.2.5 was used to merge high-quality paired reads, and clonotypes were defined as unique nucleotide sequences. MiTCR v1.1 was used to align clonotypes to the IMGT TRBV, TRBD and TRBJ reference segments. Analysis was restricted to V-J combinations with a frequency above 0.0001, which covered about 99% of repertoires. The TCS score was defined as the ratio of F50 (clonal expansion) to E x V (chaos), calculated using BLOSUM62-based TCRdist between CDR3 peptides within each V-J. Welch's t-statistics and random forest reduced roughly 500 V-J features to 13, which were used in a naive Bayes classifier (R e1071). The similarity between thyroid and blood repertoires was quantified using the Morisita-Horn index. TCRdb reran the public reads through fastp at Q25 and MiXCR, keeping productive beta chains. A single entry per CDR3 protein holds the most common genes and DNA from its merged rows. The V and J calls come from TCRdb's annotation, not from the publication. The sample table holds 660,000 or so distinct CDR3 sequences, of which 45% were seen once. The ten largest make up under 8.5% of the sample.

What was sequenced was peripheral blood or thyroid tissue (not recorded which). The origin of this receptor is an adult man with Graves' disease, either hyperthyroidism or ophthalmopathy (not recorded which).

Here the CDR3 is given as CATSRARGENEKLFF. The DNA sequence reads TGTGCCACCAGCAGAGCACGGGGGGAAAATGAAAAACTGTTTTTT. The rearranged chain carries TRBV15 and TRBJ1-4; the D segment could be TRBD1, given 5 matching bases. From the cysteine up to the phenylalanine, the CDR3 has a length of 15 residues. The DNA shown is the 45-base CDR3, in frame from base 1. Deletion took 1 base off V and 5 bases off J, with a span of 11 bases between the germline ends. CDR1 and CDR2 are read off the germline V gene (reference sequence) as LNHNV and YYDKDF.